This TCR beta chain was recorded in a study of blood T cell repertoires in COVID-19. Study details: From the United States, Italy and Spain came samples of acute and convalescent COVID-19.

This clone was recorded only once. Original analysis: Nucleated cell number was recorded as an estimate derived from reference gene primer amplification. The data were produced by immunoSEQ multiplex PCR, yet TCRdb's version contains in-frame clones alone and is incomplete. V and J calls and clone size are as listed in that table; D and trimming were resolved from the DNA. Of 150,000 to 200,000 clones in the sample, approximately 86% were seen once. The CDR3 is 16 residues long. V lost 4 bases to trimming and J lost 1 base; unmatched junction nucleotides: 5. CDR1 is SGHDT and CDR2 is YYEEEE in the germline V gene.

The receptor was derived from a man aged 50 to 60 with active or convalescent COVID-19. The sample was peripheral blood. This sequence joins TRBV5-6 and TRBJ2-1; 10 bases fit TRBD2. Written as DNA, the CDR3 is TGTGCCAGCAGCATATATAGCGGGGGGTCCTACAATGAGCAGTTCTTC. Protein product: CASSIYSGGSYNEQFF.